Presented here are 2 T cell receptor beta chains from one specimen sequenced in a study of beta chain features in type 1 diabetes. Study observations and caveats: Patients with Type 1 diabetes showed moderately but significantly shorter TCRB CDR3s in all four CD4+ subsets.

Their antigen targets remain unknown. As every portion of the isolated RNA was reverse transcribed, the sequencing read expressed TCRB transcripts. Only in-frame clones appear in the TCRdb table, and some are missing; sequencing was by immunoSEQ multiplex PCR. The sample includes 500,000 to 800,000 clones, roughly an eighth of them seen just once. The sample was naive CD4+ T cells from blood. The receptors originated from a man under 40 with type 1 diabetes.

This CDR3 reads CASSLSAGPLGRQYF. The CDR3 DNA reads TGTGCCAGCAGCTTAAGTGCGGGACCCCTAGGGCGGCAGTACTTC. The chain is built from TRBV7-9 and TRBJ2-7; D is perhaps TRBD2 (6 bases). With 2 bases removed from V and 9 bases from J, the gap between germline ends came to 20 bases. There are 15 residues in the CDR3. The germline V gene has CDR1 SEHNR and CDR2 FQNEAQ (reference sequence).

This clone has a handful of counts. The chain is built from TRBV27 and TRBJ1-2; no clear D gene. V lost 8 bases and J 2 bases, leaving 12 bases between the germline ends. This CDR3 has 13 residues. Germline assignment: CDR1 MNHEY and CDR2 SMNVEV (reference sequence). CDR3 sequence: CASGSFRNYGYTF. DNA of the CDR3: TGTGCCAGCGGTTCGTTCAGGAACTATGGCTACACCTTC.